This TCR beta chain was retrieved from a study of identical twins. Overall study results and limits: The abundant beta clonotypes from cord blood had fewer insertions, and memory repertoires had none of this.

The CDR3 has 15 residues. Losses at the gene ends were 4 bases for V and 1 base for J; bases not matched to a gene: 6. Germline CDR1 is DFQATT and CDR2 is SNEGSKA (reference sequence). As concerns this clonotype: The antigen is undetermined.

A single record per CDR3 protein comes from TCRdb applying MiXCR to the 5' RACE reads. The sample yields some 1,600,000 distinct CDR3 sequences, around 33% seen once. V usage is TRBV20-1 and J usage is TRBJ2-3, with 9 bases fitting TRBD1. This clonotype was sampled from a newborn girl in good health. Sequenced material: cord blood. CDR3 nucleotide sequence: TGCAGTGCTACAACAGGGGGCGCCCGCACAGATACGCAGTATTTT. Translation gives CSATTGGARTDTQYF.